The following is a T cell receptor beta chain sequence with its context. This clone's antigen is unknown. No much larger clonotype is one base removed from it; base qualities were not supplied. The sample originates from a study of T-cell memory formation after mild COVID-19 (TCRdb year 2021). About the study as a whole: Most TCR sequence clusters were specific to one of the two donors. Longitudinal TCRalpha and TCRbeta repertoire sequencing tracked T-cell clones expanding and contracting after mild COVID-19 in a couple of donors. Two young, previously healthy adult volunteers, one female and one male, were included in the cohort. Here is what the overall study found, with its caveats: Only two mild cases were covered by the study, and larger cohorts that include severe cases with pre-infection samples were considered necessary. Balanced CD4/CD8 phenotypes were observed for clones contracting from day 15 to 85, whereas a bias towards CD4+ was observed for a second wave of clones expanding from day 15 to 37. Some responding clones were detected in pre-infection memory, suggesting pre-existing cross-reactive memory T cells joined the SARS-CoV-2 response. The second-wave clones that peaked on day 37 were not confirmed to be SARS-CoV-2 specific. Contracting CD4+ clones appeared mostly in the CM and EM memory subsets, whereas CD8+ clones were enriched in EMRA.

V is pruned by 4 bases and J by 8 bases, leaving 6 bases of the junction without a gene match. The CDR3 measures 16 amino acids from cysteine to phenylalanine. Only the CDR3 portion is preserved as DNA: 48 bases, with reading frame beginning at the first base. The germline V gene yields ENHRY for CDR1 and SYGVKD for CDR2. Ficoll-Paque density gradient centrifugation was the method used to isolate PBMCs. Sequencing relied on an Illumina NovaSeq 6000. cDNA libraries for TCRalpha and TCRbeta were prepared by 5'RACE using constant-segment primers, with sample barcodes and unique molecular identifiers added. Trizol reagent was used to extract RNA from every sample. Amplification of the libraries took two PCR steps, and the second step added a second sample barcode plus Illumina TruSeq adapters. Sequencing of the libraries was done on an Illumina NovaSeq, producing 2 x 150 bp paired-end reads. On the study's bioinformatics: With migec v1.2.7, reads were demultiplexed and then collapsed into UMI-guided consensus sequences. Using mixcr v2.1.11, UMI consensuses were aligned to TRA and TRB V and J templates and then assembled into clonotypes. A clonotype was counted as expanded or contracted only when both edgeR and NoisET called the clonotype significant, with the noise models trained on biological replicates. For edgeR calls, the thresholds were a false discovery rate-adjusted p below 0.01 and a log2 fold-change of 1. As an exploratory analysis of dynamics, max-normalized trajectories of the 1000 most abundant clonotypes were examined with PCA combined with hierarchical clustering. Each responding clone was given a CD4 or CD8 phenotype based on the CD4+ and CD8+ repertoires, which had been sequenced separately. Using fastp at Q25 and MiXCR, TCRdb reprocessed the public reads and kept productive beta chains. A single entry per CDR3 protein holds the most common genes and DNA from its merged rows. None of the V and J calls come from the authors' own analysis; TCRdb made them. The sample data list just under 550,000 distinct CDR3 sequences, and about a fifth of these were observed just once. The ten biggest clones cover 9.5% to 15% of the sample.

Sample: PBMCs or a T cell subset sorted from them (not recorded which). The TCR was taken from an adult woman who had mild COVID-19 (a few samples of this study predate the infection). The sample titles of this study are shuffled in the database, so cell type and time point are left out; the donor was told from shared clones. The V gene is TRBV10-3 and the J gene is TRBJ2-1, and TRBD2 aligns with 15 junction nucleotides. CDR3 sequence: CAISGGLAGGIDEQFF. In nucleotides, the sequence is TGTGCCATCAGTGGCGGACTAGCGGGAGGGATCGATGAGCAGTTCTTC.